The 5 T cell receptor beta chains below were found in one sample sequenced in a study of CD8 T cells in Susac syndrome. Roughly 0.45 to 1 ug RNA was reverse transcribed with random hexamers. TCRdb reprocessed the immunoSEQ multiplex PCR reads via MiXCR and lists one record per CDR3 protein. Counted here are some 300,000 distinct CDR3 sequences, around 91% occurring once; the ten biggest clones make up around 0.2%. Sequencing used CD8+ T cells from PBMCs. The receptors were sampled from a human donor with multiple sclerosis.

The count of this clonotype is one. The chain recombines TRBV10-3 with TRBJ1-1; 8 bases match TRBD1. After removal of 10 bases from V and 1 base from J, the junction contained 5 bases not matched to a gene. The V gene's germline CDR1 is ENHRY and CDR2 SYGVKD. CDR3 length: 13 residues. The chain's CDR3 is CASETGANTEAFF. CDR3 DNA sequence: TGTGCCAGTGAGACAGGGGCGAACACTGAAGCTTTCTTT.

J is TRBJ2-7 and V is TRBV4-3; 7 nucleotides agree with TRBD1. The CDR3 runs to 14 residues. The junction had 3 bases not matched to a gene; V was cut back by 1 base and J by 3 bases. In germline, CDR1 is LGHNA, CDR2 YSLEER. CDR3 residues: CASSQGRQGYEQYF. CDR3 DNA sequence: TGCGCCAGCAGCCAAGGAAGACAGGGCTACGAGCAGTACTTC.

V and J are TRBV7-2 and TRBJ1-4; D is perhaps TRBD1 (6 bases). CDR1 is SGHTA, CDR2 FQGNSA, per germline. V dropped 0 bases and J dropped 8 bases, with 13 bases sitting between them. CDR3 length: 15 residues. The CDR3 DNA reads TGTGCCAGCAGCTTAGCGGGGGGGGCAGGAGAAAAACTGTTTTTT. Amino acid sequence: CASSLAGGAGEKLFF.

This chain links TRBV3-1 with TRBJ1-4; 7 bases agree with TRBD1. CDR3 length equals 15 residues. CDR1 is LGHDT, CDR2 YNNKEL, per germline (reference sequence). V was clipped by 4 bases and J by 5 bases; unmatched bases: 7. The CDR3 sequence: CASSPDRAENEKLFF. The CDR3 DNA reads TGTGCCAGCAGCCCTGACAGGGCCGAGAATGAAAAACTGTTTTTT.

V and J are TRBV9 and TRBJ2-1; D call uncertain. Trimming shortened V by 1 base and J by 4 bases, and 3 bases separated the two germline ends. CDR3 length equals 12 residues. The germline gives CDR1 SGDLS, CDR2 YYNGEE. CDR3 region: CASSVNYNEQFF. The CDR3 DNA sequence: TGTGCCAGCAGCGTAAATTACAATGAGCAGTTCTTC.